This T cell receptor (beta chain) was obtained from a study of T cells in Graves' hyperthyroidism and ophthalmopathy. Turning to the study itself: Staff took peripheral blood when the initial diagnosis was made, before any treatment began.

Exclusion of patients followed from uncontrolled infection, other autoimmune disease, pregnancy or lactation. The source of the PBMCs was approximately 9.5 ml of fresh peripheral blood. Authors of the study amplified TCR beta CDR3 regions from RNA transcripts. Primed by the HTBI set, a first-round RT-PCR was run on the TCR CDR3. TCRdb itself ran the multiplex PCR reads through MiXCR, one entry per CDR3 protein. This sample yields 500,000 to 600,000 distinct CDR3 sequences, of which 20% are seen a single time; over 45% belongs to the top ten. On this clonotype itself: Its antigen is unidentified. This may be a read error: a much more frequent sequence differs by one nucleotide.

Trimming took 4 bases from V and 7 from J; bases not matched to a gene: 8. CDR3 length equals 14 residues. CDR1 LGHDT and CDR2 YNNKEL come from the germline V gene (reference sequence). Regarding the study as a whole: Clonotypes that were expanded in thyroid above 0.001 mostly appeared in blood too.

This sequence was found in a middle-aged man with Graves' ophthalmopathy. The sequenced sample was blood. V is TRBV3-1 and J is TRBJ1-2, with 8 bases identical to TRBD1. Written as DNA, the CDR3 is TGTGCCAGCAGCCCCTGGACAGGGTTGAGTGGCTACACCTTC. Encoded protein: CASSPWTGLSGYTF.